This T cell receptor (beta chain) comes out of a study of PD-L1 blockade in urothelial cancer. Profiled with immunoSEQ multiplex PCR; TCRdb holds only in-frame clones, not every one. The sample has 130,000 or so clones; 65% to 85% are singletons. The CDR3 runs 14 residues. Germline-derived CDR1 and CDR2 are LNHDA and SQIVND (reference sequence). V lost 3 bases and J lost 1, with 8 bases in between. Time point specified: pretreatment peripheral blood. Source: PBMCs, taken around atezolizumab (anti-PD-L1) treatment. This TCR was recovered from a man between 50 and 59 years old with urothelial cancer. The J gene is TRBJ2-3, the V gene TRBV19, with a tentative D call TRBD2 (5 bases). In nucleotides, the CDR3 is TGTGCCAGTAGTATGAACGGGGGCACAGATACGCAGTATTTT. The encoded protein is CASSMNGGTDTQYF.